The clone carrying this T cell receptor beta chain was seen just once. Its antigen is still unknown. The PCR was carried out with 60 Vbeta primers and 13 Jbeta primers. Profiled with immunoSEQ multiplex PCR; TCRdb holds only in-frame clones, not every one. This sample has fewer than 140,000 clones, with over 70% found just once. V dropped 3 bases and J dropped 6; count of bases not matched to a gene: 2. Per the germline V gene, CDR1 is SGDLS and CDR2 is YYNGEE. The CDR3 covers 13 residues. This entry belongs to a study of cytomegalovirus exposure and HLA in healthy donors. Study-wide results and caveats: Accurate predictions that matched the HLA-A and HLA-B alleles of most subjects were reportedly made from TCR beta sequences.

This TCR was recovered from a boy between 10 and 17 years old in good health and CMV-seronegative. V usage is TRBV9 and J usage is TRBJ1-3; 8 nucleotides agree with TRBD1. The specimen was PBMCs. The CDR3 loop is CASSATGENTIYF. Here the CDR3 DNA reads TGTGCCAGCAGCGCGACAGGGGAAAACACCATATATTTT.